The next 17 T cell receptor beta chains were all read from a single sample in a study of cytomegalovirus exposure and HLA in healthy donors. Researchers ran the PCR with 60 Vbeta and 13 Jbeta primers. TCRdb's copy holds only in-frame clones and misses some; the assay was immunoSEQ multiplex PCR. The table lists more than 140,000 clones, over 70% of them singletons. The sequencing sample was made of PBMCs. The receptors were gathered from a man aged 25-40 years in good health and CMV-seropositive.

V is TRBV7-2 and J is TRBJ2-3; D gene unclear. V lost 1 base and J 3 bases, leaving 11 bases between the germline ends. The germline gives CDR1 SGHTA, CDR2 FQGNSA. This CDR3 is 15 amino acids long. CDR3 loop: CASSLGLRGTDTQYF. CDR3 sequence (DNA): TGTGCCAGCAGCTTAGGCCTTAGAGGAACAGATACGCAGTATTTT.

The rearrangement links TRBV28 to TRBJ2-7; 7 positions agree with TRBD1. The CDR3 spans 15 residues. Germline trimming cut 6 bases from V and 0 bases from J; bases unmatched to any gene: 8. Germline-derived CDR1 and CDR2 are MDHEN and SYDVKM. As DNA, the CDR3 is TGTGCCAGCAGACGAGGGGGCCCCCGCTCCTACGAGCAGTACTTC. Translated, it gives CASRRGGPRSYEQYF.

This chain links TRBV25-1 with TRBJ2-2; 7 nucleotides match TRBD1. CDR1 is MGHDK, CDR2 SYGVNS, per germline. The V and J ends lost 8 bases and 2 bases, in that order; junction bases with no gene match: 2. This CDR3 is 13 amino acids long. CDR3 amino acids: CASGQVNTGELFF. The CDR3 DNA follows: TGTGCCAGCGGACAGGTTAACACCGGGGAGCTGTTTTTT.

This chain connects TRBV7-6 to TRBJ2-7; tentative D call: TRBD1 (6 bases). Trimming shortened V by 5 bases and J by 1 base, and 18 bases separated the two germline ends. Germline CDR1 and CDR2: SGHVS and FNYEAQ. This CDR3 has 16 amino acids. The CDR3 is CASSPQIGTTSYEQYF. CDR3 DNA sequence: TGTGCCAGCAGCCCCCAGATCGGGACAACTTCCTACGAGCAGTACTTC.

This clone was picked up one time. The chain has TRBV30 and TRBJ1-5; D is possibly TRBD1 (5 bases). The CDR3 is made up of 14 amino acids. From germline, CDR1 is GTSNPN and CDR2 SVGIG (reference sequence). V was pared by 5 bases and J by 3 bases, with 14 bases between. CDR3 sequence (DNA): TGTGCCTGGTCCCTGGGGGGGACCAATCAGCCCCAGCATTTT. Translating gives CAWSLGGTNQPQHF.

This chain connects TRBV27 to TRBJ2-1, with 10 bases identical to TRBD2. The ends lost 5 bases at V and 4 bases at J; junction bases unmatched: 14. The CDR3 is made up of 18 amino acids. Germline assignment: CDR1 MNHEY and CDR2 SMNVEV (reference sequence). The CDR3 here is CASSPPSPLAGAYNEQFF. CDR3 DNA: TGTGCCAGCAGTCCGCCCAGCCCGCTAGCGGGGGCGTACAATGAGCAGTTCTTC.

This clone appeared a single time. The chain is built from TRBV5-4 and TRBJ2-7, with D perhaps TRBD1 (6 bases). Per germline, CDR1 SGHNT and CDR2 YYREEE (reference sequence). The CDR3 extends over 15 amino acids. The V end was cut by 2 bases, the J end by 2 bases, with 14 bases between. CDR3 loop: CASSLSQGKTYEQYF. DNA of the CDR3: TGTGCCAGCAGCTTATCCCAGGGGAAGACCTACGAGCAGTACTTC.

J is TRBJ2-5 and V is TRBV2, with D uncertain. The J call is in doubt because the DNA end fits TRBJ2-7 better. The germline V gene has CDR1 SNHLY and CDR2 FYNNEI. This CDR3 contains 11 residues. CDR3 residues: CASSPLLEQYF. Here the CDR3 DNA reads TGTGCCAGCAGTCCTCTCCTCGAGCAGTACTTC.

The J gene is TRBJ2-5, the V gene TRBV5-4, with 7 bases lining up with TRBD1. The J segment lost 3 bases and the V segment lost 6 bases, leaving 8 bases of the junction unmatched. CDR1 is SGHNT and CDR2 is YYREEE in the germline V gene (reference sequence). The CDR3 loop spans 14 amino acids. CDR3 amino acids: CASIPLQGEETQYF. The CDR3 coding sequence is TGTGCCAGCATCCCCCTCCAGGGGGAAGAGACCCAGTACTTC.

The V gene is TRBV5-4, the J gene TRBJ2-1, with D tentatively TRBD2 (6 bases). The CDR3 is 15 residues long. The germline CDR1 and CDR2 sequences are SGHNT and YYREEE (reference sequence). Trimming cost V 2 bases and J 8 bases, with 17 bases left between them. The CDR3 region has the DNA TGTGCCAGCAGCTTATTTCAGGGAGGTCTCGATGAGCAGTTCTTC. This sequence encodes CASSLFQGGLDEQFF. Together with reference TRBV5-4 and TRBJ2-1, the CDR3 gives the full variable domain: ETGVTQSPTHLIKTRGQQVTLRCSSQSGHNTVSWYQQALGQGPQFIFQYYREEENGRGNFPPRFSGLQFPNYSSELNVNALELDDSALYLCASSLFQGGLDEQFFGPGTRLTVL.

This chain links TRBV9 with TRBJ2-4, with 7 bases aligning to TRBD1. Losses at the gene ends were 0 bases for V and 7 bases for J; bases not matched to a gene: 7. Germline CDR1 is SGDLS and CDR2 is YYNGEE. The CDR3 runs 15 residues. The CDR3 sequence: CASSVEGARGNIQYF. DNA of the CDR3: TGTGCCAGCAGCGTAGAGGGGGCCCGAGGGAACATTCAGTACTTC.

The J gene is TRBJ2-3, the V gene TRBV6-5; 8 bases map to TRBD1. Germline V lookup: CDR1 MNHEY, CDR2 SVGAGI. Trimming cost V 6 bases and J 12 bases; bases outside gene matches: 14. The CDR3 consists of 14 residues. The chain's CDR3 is CASRPVFSGGVQYF. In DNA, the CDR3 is TGTGCCAGCAGGCCCGTATTTTCAGGGGGCGTACAGTATTTT.

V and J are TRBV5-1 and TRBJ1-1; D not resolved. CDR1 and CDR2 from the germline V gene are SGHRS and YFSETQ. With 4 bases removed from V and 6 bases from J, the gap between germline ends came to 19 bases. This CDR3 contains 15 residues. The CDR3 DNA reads TGCGCCAGCAGCCGTGACACTCCCGCGGGAGCTGAAGCTTTCTTT. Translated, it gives CASSRDTPAGAEAFF.

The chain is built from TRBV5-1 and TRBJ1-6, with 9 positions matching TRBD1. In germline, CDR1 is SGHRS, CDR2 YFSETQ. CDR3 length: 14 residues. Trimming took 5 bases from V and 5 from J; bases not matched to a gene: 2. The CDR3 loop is CASSRDRDNSPLHF. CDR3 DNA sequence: TGCGCCAGCAGTAGGGACAGGGATAATTCACCCCTCCACTTT.

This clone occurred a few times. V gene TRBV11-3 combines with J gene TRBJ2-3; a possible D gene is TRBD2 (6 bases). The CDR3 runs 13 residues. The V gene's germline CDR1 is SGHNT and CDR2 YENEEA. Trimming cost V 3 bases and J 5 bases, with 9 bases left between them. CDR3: CASSFGGGDTQYF. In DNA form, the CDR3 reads TGTGCCAGCAGCTTCGGGGGTGGAGATACGCAGTATTTT.

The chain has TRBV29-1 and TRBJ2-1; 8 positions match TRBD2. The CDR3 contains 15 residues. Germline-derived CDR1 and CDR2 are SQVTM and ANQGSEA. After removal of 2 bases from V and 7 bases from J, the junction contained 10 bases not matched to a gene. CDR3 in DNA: TGCAGCGTTGAATCTGGTCGGGGGGGGCCGAATGAGCAGTTCTTC. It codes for CSVESGRGGPNEQFF.

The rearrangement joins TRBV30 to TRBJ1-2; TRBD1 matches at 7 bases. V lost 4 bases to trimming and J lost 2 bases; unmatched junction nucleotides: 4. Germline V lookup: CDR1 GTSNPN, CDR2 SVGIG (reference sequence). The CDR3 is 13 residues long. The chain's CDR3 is CAWTQGQNYGYTF. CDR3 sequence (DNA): TGTGCCTGGACCCAGGGACAGAACTATGGCTACACCTTC.